The 26 T cell receptor beta chains reported below all come from one sample, sequenced in a study of blood T cell repertoires in COVID-19. The protocol was immunoSEQ multiplex PCR, while the TCRdb copy is restricted to in-frame clones and leaves out a portion. The sample carries fewer than 85,000 clones, about 87% recorded once. The sample taken for sequencing was peripheral blood. The receptors were gathered from a man aged 50 to 59 with active COVID-19.

This clone has a single count. The V gene is TRBV24-1, the J gene TRBJ1-2; 8 positions agree with TRBD1. Germline CDR1 KGHDR, CDR2 SFDVKD. The CDR3 has 13 residues. The V gene end was trimmed by 3 bases and the J gene end by 5 bases; junction bases not matched to a gene: 1. The CDR3 nucleotides read TGTGCCACCAGTGATGGACAGGGTTATGGCTACACCTTC. It translates to CATSDGQGYGYTF.

This chain connects TRBV7-7 to TRBJ1-6; 10 bases agree with TRBD1. Germline CDR1 reads SSHAT; CDR2 reads FNYEAQ (reference sequence). This CDR3 spans 14 amino acids. Germline trimming cut 5 bases from V and 13 bases from J; bases unmatched to any gene: 8. The DNA for the CDR3 is TGTGCCAGCAGCCTCCGGGACAGGGGAATCCCCCTCCACTTT. Amino acid sequence: CASSLRDRGIPLHF.

The chain uses TRBV18 and TRBJ1-1; the D is unclear. This CDR3 region has 12 residues. Germline V lookup: CDR1 KGHSH, CDR2 LQKENI. V lost 2 bases to trimming and J lost 7 bases, with 8 bases between them. CDR3 protein: CASSPITDEAFF. CDR3 in DNA: TGTGCCAGCTCACCAATCACAGATGAAGCTTTCTTT.

This chain joins TRBV7-9 and TRBJ1-3; TRBD1 is a possible D gene (6 bases). Germline CDR1 reads SEHNR; CDR2 reads FQNEAQ (reference sequence). V shed 1 base and J shed 4 bases, with 8 bases lying between them. The CDR3 loop spans 14 amino acids. The chain's CDR3 is CASSLEGTGNTIYF. For the CDR3, the DNA is TGTGCCAGCAGCTTAGAAGGGACAGGAAACACCATATATTTT. Variable domain in full (rest from reference TRBV7-9 and TRBJ1-3): DTGVSQNPRHKITKRGQNVTFRCDPISEHNRLYWYRQTLGQGPEFLTYFQNEAQLEKSRLLSDRFSAERPKGSFSTLEIQRTEQGDSAMYLCASSLEGTGNTIYFGEGSWLTVV.

Only a few counts were recorded for this clone. The chain carries TRBV30 and TRBJ1-5, with no clear D. The CDR3 is made up of 13 amino acids. V was clipped by 4 bases and J by 0 bases, with 7 bases between them. Germline V gives CDR1 GTSNPN, CDR2 SVGIG (reference sequence). CDR3 coding DNA: TGTGCCTGGACAGAGGATAGCAATCAGCCCCAGCATTTT. It specifies CAWTEDSNQPQHF.

This chain connects TRBV28 to TRBJ2-7; TRBD2 aligns across 13 bases. The J segment lost 0 bases and the V segment lost 4 bases, leaving 9 bases of the junction unmatched. Germline loops: CDR1 MDHEN, CDR2 SYDVKM. This CDR3 has 18 residues. The CDR3 DNA sequence: TGTGCCAGCAGTTCCCGACTAGCGGGGGGTATGGGCTCCTACGAGCAGTACTTC. It is translated as CASSSRLAGGMGSYEQYF.

The CDR3 loop is CASSVTGPNTEAFF. The CDR3 DNA follows: TGCGCCAGCAGCGTGACAGGGCCGAACACTGAAGCTTTCTTT. The V gene is TRBV5-1, the J gene TRBJ1-1; TRBD1 matches 7 bases. CDR3 length equals 14 residues. Trimming cost V 4 bases and J 1 base; bases outside gene matches: 4. Germline CDR1 is SGHRS and CDR2 is YFSETQ. The whole variable domain, remainder taken from reference TRBV5-1 and TRBJ1-1, is KAGVTQTPRYLIKTRGQQVTLSCSPISGHRSVSWYQQTPGQGLQFLFEYFSETQRNKGNFPGRFSGRQFSNSRSEMNVSTLELGDSALYLCASSVTGPNTEAFFGQGTRLTVV.

This clone has only one observation. The rearrangement joins TRBV6-2 or TRBV6-3 to TRBJ2-1, with 11 bases lining up with TRBD2. V gave up 0 bases and J gave up 4 bases; unmatched junction bases: 5. The germline V gene has CDR1 MNHEY and CDR2 SVGEGT. The CDR3 is made up of 17 amino acids. The CDR3 nucleotides are TGTGCCAGCAGTTACTCTTTAGCGGGAGGGCCGTACAATGAGCAGTTCTTC. It encodes CASSYSLAGGPYNEQFF.

The chain uses TRBV30 and TRBJ2-5; unclear D gene. V was shortened by 0 bases and J by 7 bases, with 9 bases between the two germline ends. The CDR3 has 12 residues. Germline lookup yields CDR1 GTSNPN and CDR2 SVGIG (reference sequence). The CDR3 nucleotides are TGTGCCTGGAGTGTAACGGGTCCGACCCAGTACTTC. Protein sequence: CAWSVTGPTQYF.

The chain employs TRBV10-3 and TRBJ1-2, with TRBD1 matching over 8 bases. The CDR3 length is 13 residues. The junction had 2 bases not matched to a gene; V was cut back by 4 bases and J by 4 bases. From germline, CDR1 is ENHRY and CDR2 SYGVKD. The DNA of the CDR3 is TGTGCCATCAGTGGGACAGGGAGCTATGGCTACACCTTC. It encodes CAISGTGSYGYTF.

This chain joins TRBV28 and TRBJ2-2; a possible D gene is TRBD1 (6 bases). Germline V gene data show CDR1 as MDHEN and CDR2 as SYDVKM. V was cut by 7 bases and J by 6 bases, with 18 bases left in between. The CDR3 runs 15 residues. In DNA form, the CDR3 reads TGTGCCAGCAAAAAGGATAACAGGGCATCCGGGGAGCTGTTTTTT. Protein product: CASKKDNRASGELFF. Full variable domain (missing parts from reference TRBV28 and TRBJ2-2): DVKVTQSSRYLVKRTGEKVFLECVQDMDHENMFWYRQDPGLGLRLIYFSYDVKMKEKGDIPEGYSVSREKKERFSLILESASTNQTSMYLCASKKDNRASGELFFGEGSRLTVL.

The chain has TRBV12-3 or TRBV12-4 and TRBJ1-4; D unclear. Trimming cost V 0 bases and J 8 bases, with 7 bases left between them. The CDR3 covers 13 residues. The CDR3 here is CASSLAGREKLFF. As DNA, the CDR3 is TGTGCCAGCAGTTTAGCGGGCCGGGAAAAACTGTTTTTT.

The chain links TRBV7-8 to TRBJ1-6, with 7 positions matching TRBD1. Germline V gene sequence: CDR1 SGHVS, CDR2 FQNEAQ. The CDR3 runs to 17 residues. The V segment lost 5 bases and the J segment 0 bases; nucleotides outside the gene matches: 7. The CDR3 nucleotides are TGTGCCAGCAGCACTAGACAGGGAAGCTCCTATAATTCACCCCTCCACTTT. This translates into CASSTRQGSSYNSPLHF. Looking up the rest from reference TRBV7-8 and TRBJ1-6 gives the full variable domain: GAGVSQSPRYKVAKRGQDVALRCDPISGHVSLFWYQQALGQGPEFLTYFQNEAQLDKSGLPSDRFFAERPEGSVSTLKIQRTQQEDSAVYLCASSTRQGSSYNSPLHFGNGTRLTVT.

The rearrangement joins TRBV29-1 to TRBJ2-7, with 11 bases identical to TRBD2. V shed 4 bases and J 0 bases; nucleotides not matched to a gene: 11. Germline V gives CDR1 SQVTM, CDR2 ANQGSEA. The CDR3 loop spans 17 amino acids. The CDR3 is CSVAGVTSGTFSYEQYF. The DNA of the CDR3 is TGCAGCGTTGCGGGTGTGACTAGCGGGACCTTCTCCTACGAGCAGTACTTC.

The V gene is TRBV28, the J gene TRBJ1-4; the D gene is possibly TRBD1 (6 bases). The CDR3 runs to 10 residues. V gave up 6 bases and J gave up 11 bases, with 7 bases separating them. Germline CDR1 is MDHEN and CDR2 is SYDVKM. CDR3 nucleotides: TGTGCCAGCAGCGACAGGAAACTGTTTTTT. As protein: CASSDRKLFF. Variable domain in full (rest from reference TRBV28 and TRBJ1-4): DVKVTQSSRYLVKRTGEKVFLECVQDMDHENMFWYRQDPGLGLRLIYFSYDVKMKEKGDIPEGYSVSREKKERFSLILESASTNQTSMYLCASSDRKLFFGSGTQLSVL.

The rearrangement joins TRBV9 to TRBJ1-1; D gene ambiguous. CDR1 and CDR2 (germline): SGDLS, YYNGEE. Trimming left V 3 bases short and J 1 base short, with 13 bases between. The CDR3 extends over 15 amino acids. The CDR3 coding sequence is TGTGCCAGCAGCGACGGGAACCTTCGGAACACTGAAGCTTTCTTT. This translates into CASSDGNLRNTEAFF. Full variable domain (missing parts from reference TRBV9 and TRBJ1-1): DSGVTQTPKHLITATGQRVTLRCSPRSGDLSVYWYQQSLDQGLQFLIQYYNGEERAKGNILERFSAQQFPDLHSELNLSSLELGDSALYFCASSDGNLRNTEAFFGQGTRLTVV.

V and J are TRBV5-1 and TRBJ2-1; TRBD2 matches 9 bases. The CDR3 extends over 17 amino acids. The junction had 22 bases not matched to a gene; V was cut back by 4 bases and J by 14 bases. CDR1 is SGHRS and CDR2 is YFSETQ in the germline V gene. Here the CDR3 DNA reads TGCGCCAGCAGCGTCAGCCCTATAGCGGGAGAGTACAGGGAGGAGTTCTTC. Its protein is CASSVSPIAGEYREEFF.

The V and J genes are TRBV7-9 and TRBJ2-2, with D possibly TRBD2 on 5 matching bases. The CDR3 is made up of 15 amino acids. The V end was cut by 5 bases, the J end by 1 base, with 11 bases between. CDR1 and CDR2 from the germline V gene are SEHNR and FQNEAQ (reference sequence). The CDR3 region is CASSLQGGNTGELFF. CDR3 DNA: TGTGCCAGCAGCCTCCAAGGAGGGAACACCGGGGAGCTGTTTTTT.

The chain uses TRBV6-5 and TRBJ1-4, with D hard to call. Trimming took 0 bases from V and 8 from J, leaving 13 bases between them. CDR3 length equals 15 residues. The V gene's germline CDR1 is MNHEY and CDR2 SVGAGI. DNA for the CDR3: TGTGCCAGCAGTTACTCGGGTCGGGGTTTGGAAAAACTGTTTTTT. Residues: CASSYSGRGLEKLFF.

The chain carries TRBV30 and TRBJ2-7, with D unresolved. V lost 3 bases and J lost 4, with 10 bases in between. CDR1 is GTSNPN and CDR2 is SVGIG in the germline V gene (reference sequence). There are 12 residues in the CDR3. CDR3 in amino acids: CAWRDLRYEQYF. The CDR3 nucleotides are TGTGCCTGGAGAGACCTCAGGTACGAGCAGTACTTC.

The chain recombines TRBV7-9 with TRBJ2-1; TRBD2 matches 7 bases. CDR3 size: 16 residues. The V gene end was trimmed by 3 bases and the J gene end by 4 bases; junction bases not matched to a gene: 9. CDR1 and CDR2 from the germline V gene are SEHNR and FQNEAQ (reference sequence). This CDR3 is CASSLGGRGGYNEQFF. The CDR3, as DNA: TGTGCCAGCAGCTTGGGCGGGAGAGGTGGATACAATGAGCAGTTCTTC.

This clone was detected once. The chain uses TRBV5-1 and TRBJ1-2, with 8 positions matching TRBD1. The CDR3 has 14 residues. The V gene end was trimmed by 1 base and the J gene end by 5 bases; junction bases not matched to a gene: 4. The germline V gene encodes CDR1 SGHRS and CDR2 YFSETQ. The CDR3 protein is CASSLPGQEYGYTF. CDR3 coding DNA: TGCGCCAGCAGCTTGCCGGGACAGGAGTATGGCTACACCTTC.

This chain uses TRBV12-3 or TRBV12-4 with TRBJ1-2; possibly TRBD1 for D (5 bases). V lost 8 bases to trimming and J lost 3 bases, with 10 bases between them. The CDR3 is made up of 12 amino acids. In DNA form, the CDR3 reads TGTGCCAGCGCGGGACGACACTATGGCTACACCTTC. Residues: CASAGRHYGYTF.

Of note for this clone: One end of the junction does not line up with germline, which may come from a read error. This chain uses TRBV5-1 with TRBJ2-4, with D perhaps TRBD1 (6 bases). Germline CDR1 and CDR2: SGHRS and YFSETQ. This CDR3 comprises 13 residues. The CDR3 DNA sequence: TGCGCCAGCAGCGACCGGGACAAAGACATTCAGTACTTC. Its protein is CASSDRDKDIQYF.

V gene TRBV6-2 or TRBV6-3 combines with J gene TRBJ1-5, with 9 bases lining up with TRBD1. The CDR3 runs to 17 residues. Germline CDR1 reads MNHEY; CDR2 reads SVGEGT. J was trimmed by 2 bases and V by 6 bases; bases with no gene match: 11. CDR3 in amino acids: CASSHVDRGSGNQPQHF. The CDR3 DNA follows: TGTGCCAGCAGCCACGTAGACAGGGGGAGCGGCAATCAGCCCCAGCATTTT.

This clone was seen a handful of times. V usage is TRBV4-1 and J usage is TRBJ1-5, with unresolved D. The CDR3 has 17 amino acids. With 1 base removed from V and 2 bases from J, the gap between germline ends came to 15 bases. The germline V gene has CDR1 MGHRA and CDR2 YSYEKL. This chain's CDR3 is CASSQGMGGWGNQPQHF. The CDR3 DNA sequence: TGCGCCAGCAGCCAAGGAATGGGCGGGTGGGGCAATCAGCCCCAGCATTTT.